The rows below give T cell receptor beta chains drawn from one sample of a study of blood T cell repertoires in COVID-19. TCRdb keeps only in-frame clones here, not all; method: immunoSEQ multiplex PCR. Among roughly 75,000 clones listed, roughly 85% were seen once. Material for sequencing was peripheral blood. All receptors come from a man aged 45 to 65 with COVID-19, enrolled during active disease. Each CDR3 is given with its conserved first and last residue. D genes are given only for firm matches. Not every row has a clone size; where given, it reads once, few, many or a size class.

V gene: TRBV27
clone size: .
J gene: TRBJ1-3
D gene: .
CDR3 DNA: TGTGCCAGCAGTATAGCCCCGGGAAACACCATATATTTT
CDR3 protein: CASSIAPGNTIYF

V gene: TRBV10-1
clone size: once
J gene: TRBJ1-5
D gene: TRBD1
CDR3 DNA: TGCGCCGGGGGACAGGTGGAGGATCAGCCCCAGCATTTT
CDR3 protein: CAGGQVEDQPQHF

V gene: TRBV29-1
clone size: .
J gene: TRBJ1-1
D gene: .
CDR3 DNA: TGCAGCGTCGGAGGTTCCAGGGGAAAGGGATCCACTGAAGCTTTCTTT
CDR3 protein: CSVGGSRGKGSTEAFF

V gene: TRBV6-1
clone size: .
J gene: TRBJ2-3
D gene: .
CDR3 DNA: TGTGCCAGCAGTGAAGTTGGGCAGGGCAGAGATACGCAGTATTTT
CDR3 protein: CASSEVGQGRDTQYF

V gene: TRBV4-1
clone size: .
J gene: TRBJ2-3
D gene: .
CDR3 DNA: TGCGCCAGCAGCCAGGGAACAGGGTGGGAAACAGATACGCAGTATTTT
CDR3 protein: CASSQGTGWETDTQYF

V gene: TRBV4-1
clone size: .
J gene: TRBJ1-5
D gene: .
CDR3 DNA: TGCGCCAGCAGCCAAGATTATAGCAAACCACCTAGCAATCAGCCCCAGCATTTT
CDR3 protein: CASSQDYSKPPSNQPQHF

V gene: TRBV28
clone size: .
J gene: TRBJ2-3
D gene: .
CDR3 DNA: TGTGCCAGCAGTTCGCCCCAGGGAGATACGCAGTATTTT
CDR3 protein: CASSSPQGDTQYF

V gene: TRBV6-5
clone size: .
J gene: TRBJ2-7
D gene: .
CDR3 DNA: TGTGCCAGCAGTTACTCTTCAGGAGGCTACGAGCAGTACTTC
CDR3 protein: CASSYSSGGYEQYF

V gene: TRBV19
clone size: .
J gene: TRBJ2-1
D gene: TRBD1
CDR3 DNA: TGTGCCAGTAAACAGACAGGGCTCAGGGGATCCTACAATGAGCAGTTCTTC
CDR3 protein: CASKQTGLRGSYNEQFF

V gene: TRBV2
clone size: .
J gene: TRBJ1-1
D gene: .
CDR3 DNA: TGTGCCAGCAGCCCGACGGACATGAACACTGAAGCTTTCTTT
CDR3 protein: CASSPTDMNTEAFF

V gene: TRBV9
clone size: .
J gene: TRBJ2-7
D gene: TRBD1
CDR3 DNA: TGTGCCAGCAGCAGTGGGGACAGAGAATATTACGAGCAGTACTTC
CDR3 protein: CASSSGDREYYEQYF

V gene: TRBV30
clone size: .
J gene: TRBJ1-2
D gene: .
CDR3 DNA: TGTGCCTGGGGTGTGGAGGGGCCCCGGCCCTACACCTTC
CDR3 protein: CAWGVEGPRPYTF

V gene: TRBV4-1
clone size: .
J gene: TRBJ1-1
D gene: .
CDR3 DNA: TGCGCCAGCAGCCAAGATCTGGGGCCAGCGAACACTGAAGCTTTCTTT
CDR3 protein: CASSQDLGPANTEAFF

V gene: TRBV30
clone size: .
J gene: TRBJ1-6
D gene: TRBD1
CDR3 DNA: TGTGCCTGGAGTGTGGGACAGGATAATTCACCCCTCCACTTT
CDR3 protein: CAWSVGQDNSPLHF

V gene: TRBV6-2/TRBV6-3
clone size: .
J gene: TRBJ1-1
D gene: .
CDR3 DNA: TGTGCCAGCAGTTACCAAGGAGGGGCCACTGAAGCTTTCTTT
CDR3 protein: CASSYQGGATEAFF

V gene: TRBV7-8
clone size: .
J gene: TRBJ1-2
D gene: .
CDR3 DNA: TGTGCCAGCAGCTTAGATTTTAGGACAGAATATGGCTACACCTTC
CDR3 protein: CASSLDFRTEYGYTF

V gene: TRBV5-1
clone size: .
J gene: TRBJ2-5
D gene: .
CDR3 DNA: TGCGCCAGCAGTTCCGGGTCTTTAGGAGAGACCCAGTACTTC
CDR3 protein: CASSSGSLGETQYF

V gene: TRBV19
clone size: .
J gene: TRBJ2-2
D gene: TRBD2
CDR3 DNA: TGTGCCAGTAGTATCCTCCTCACTAAGCGGGATGCTGGGGAGCTGTTTTTT
CDR3 protein: CASSILLTKRDAGELFF

V gene: TRBV4-3
clone size: .
J gene: TRBJ2-7
D gene: .
CDR3 DNA: TGCGCCAGCAGCCAGGAAACTGGGAGTGCCTACGAGCAGTACTTC
CDR3 protein: CASSQETGSAYEQYF

V gene: TRBV6-5
clone size: .
J gene: TRBJ2-2
D gene: .
CDR3 DNA: TGTGCCCACGATAGAAGGAGCGTAGACACCGGGGAGCTGTTTTTT
CDR3 protein: CAHDRRSVDTGELFF

V gene: TRBV18
clone size: .
J gene: TRBJ1-3
D gene: TRBD1
CDR3 DNA: TGTGCCAGCTCCCTAACGGGACAGGGAGGCACCATATATTTT
CDR3 protein: CASSLTGQGGTIYF

V gene: TRBV4-3
clone size: .
J gene: TRBJ1-1
D gene: .
CDR3 DNA: TGCGCCAGCAGCCAAGTACAGAGAACTGAAGCTTTCTTT
CDR3 protein: CASSQVQRTEAFF

V gene: TRBV6-1
clone size: .
J gene: TRBJ2-7
D gene: .
CDR3 DNA: TGTGCCAGCAGTGAAGCGTATGACAACTCCTACGAGCAGTACTTC
CDR3 protein: CASSEAYDNSYEQYF

V gene: TRBV14
clone size: .
J gene: TRBJ2-7
D gene: .
CDR3 DNA: TGTGCCAGCAGCTTTCAAGACAGGTACCACGAGCAGTACTTC
CDR3 protein: CASSFQDRYHEQYF

V gene: TRBV7-9
clone size: .
J gene: TRBJ2-3
D gene: TRBD1
CDR3 DNA: TGTGCCAGCAGCCCGAGGACAGGCGGCACAGATACGCAGTATTTT
CDR3 protein: CASSPRTGGTDTQYF

V gene: TRBV7-9
clone size: once
J gene: TRBJ2-3
D gene: TRBD1
CDR3 DNA: TGTGCCAGCAGCTTAGTCGGGACAGGGTTTCTTCATGAGGATACGCAGTATTTT
CDR3 protein: CASSLVGTGFLHEDTQYF

V gene: TRBV28
clone size: .
J gene: TRBJ2-1
D gene: TRBD2
CDR3 DNA: TGTGCCAGCAGTAACGCGGGAGGGGACTCCTACAATGAGCAGTTCTTC
CDR3 protein: CASSNAGGDSYNEQFF

V gene: TRBV28
clone size: once
J gene: TRBJ2-5
D gene: .
CDR3 DNA: TGTGCCAGCAGTTTAGCGGGCCGAGAGACCCAGTACTTC
CDR3 protein: CASSLAGRETQYF

V gene: TRBV19
clone size: .
J gene: TRBJ1-5
D gene: .
CDR3 DNA: TGTGCCAGTAGTATCCGGGACATTTATTTGAGCAATCAGCCCCAGCATTTT
CDR3 protein: CASSIRDIYLSNQPQHF

V gene: TRBV6-6
clone size: .
J gene: TRBJ2-3
D gene: TRBD2
CDR3 DNA: TGTGCCAGCAGTCGCTTACGGGAGGGGGTCGTAGATACGCAGTATTTT
CDR3 protein: CASSRLREGVVDTQYF

V gene: TRBV6-5
clone size: .
J gene: TRBJ1-6
D gene: TRBD1
CDR3 DNA: TGTGCCAGCAGGGGGACAGTCTATTCACCCCTCCACTTT
CDR3 protein: CASRGTVYSPLHF

V gene: TRBV7-3
clone size: once
J gene: TRBJ1-1
D gene: .
CDR3 DNA: TGTGCCAGCAGCCTCGGGGGTACCGCTGAAGCTTTCTTT
CDR3 protein: CASSLGGTAEAFF

V gene: TRBV19
clone size: .
J gene: TRBJ2-1
D gene: TRBD2
CDR3 DNA: TGTGCCAGTCACTCACGAGGGGCAGGGGGGCTAGCGGGAGGCTCCTACAATGAGCAGTTCTTC
CDR3 protein: CASHSRGAGGLAGGSYNEQFF

V gene: TRBV7-2
clone size: once
J gene: TRBJ1-3
D gene: TRBD1
CDR3 DNA: TGTGCCAGCAGCTTACGTCCAGGGGGGATCCCTGGAAACACCATATATTTT
CDR3 protein: CASSLRPGGIPGNTIYF

V gene: TRBV28
clone size: .
J gene: TRBJ1-4
D gene: .
CDR3 DNA: TGTGCCAGCAGTTTAGGCCCGGGGTCGGGGAAAAAACTGTTTTTT
CDR3 protein: CASSLGPGSGKKLFF

V gene: TRBV3-1/TRBV3-2
clone size: few
J gene: TRBJ2-7
D gene: .
CDR3 DNA: TGTGCCAGCAGTCCTACAGGAGTTACCTACGAGCAGTACTTC
CDR3 protein: CASSPTGVTYEQYF

V gene: TRBV6-1
clone size: few
J gene: TRBJ1-5
D gene: .
CDR3 DNA: TGTGCCAGCAGTGATGCCGCAGGGAGCAATCAGCCCCAGCATTTT
CDR3 protein: CASSDAAGSNQPQHF

V gene: TRBV10-3
clone size: .
J gene: TRBJ2-2
D gene: TRBD1
CDR3 DNA: TGTGCCATCAGCCCGGACAGGACGAACACCGGGGAGCTGTTTTTT
CDR3 protein: CAISPDRTNTGELFF

V gene: TRBV9
clone size: .
J gene: TRBJ2-1
D gene: TRBD2
CDR3 DNA: TGTGCCAGCAGCGTAGCCGGGACTAGCGGGAGTAGTGAGCAGTTCTTC
CDR3 protein: CASSVAGTSGSSEQFF

V gene: TRBV28
clone size: .
J gene: TRBJ1-4
D gene: .
CDR3 DNA: TGTGCCAGCAGACCGACAGGTGAAAAACTGTTTTTT
CDR3 protein: CASRPTGEKLFF

V gene: TRBV28
clone size: .
J gene: TRBJ1-5
D gene: .
CDR3 DNA: TGTGCCAGCAGTCCCCCCCCGAATCAGCCCCAGCATTTT
CDR3 protein: CASSPPPNQPQHF

V gene: TRBV19
clone size: .
J gene: TRBJ2-1
D gene: TRBD1
CDR3 DNA: TGTGCCAGTAGTAGGGACAGGGGAAATGAGCAGTTCTTC
CDR3 protein: CASSRDRGNEQFF